A selection of T cell receptor beta chains follows, all from one sample in a study of neurological immune-mediated disorders. TCRdb called the 5' RACE reads again in MiXCR, with one record for every CDR3 protein. The repertoire has 35,000 to 45,000 distinct CDR3 sequences, 13% to 15% of them found once; the top ten carry 25% to 30%. The sequencing input was PBMCs. Source of these receptors: a woman aged 45-59 years with HTLV-1-associated myelopathy (HAM/TSP). Each CDR3 is given with its conserved first and last residue. Fields, in order: clone size, V gene, J gene, D gene, CDR3 protein, CDR3 DNA. The D gene is left open where the match is weak. Where a row states a size, it is once, few, many or the class of an expanded clone; other rows omit it.

many	TRBV21-1	TRBJ1-2	-	CASSKERNGYTF	TGTGCCAGCAGCAAAGAGCGAAATGGCTACACCTTC
many	TRBV4-1	TRBJ2-4	TRBD2	CASSRPLARSGGAVNIQYF	TGCGCCAGCAGCCGCCCCCTTGCCAGGAGCGGGGGGGCCGTAAACATTCAGTACTTC
many	TRBV2	TRBJ2-2	TRBD2	CASSVSGGAGELFF	TGTGCCAGCAGTGTTAGCGGGGGGGCCGGGGAGCTGTTTTTT
many	TRBV5-1	TRBJ2-5	TRBD2	CASTPRDSGVPGTQYF	TGCGCCAGCACCCCCCGGGATAGCGGGGTCCCGGGGACCCAGTACTTC
many	TRBV5-1	TRBJ2-4	-	CASSRGAGESKNIQYF	TGCGCCAGCAGCCGGGGGGCGGGGGAGAGCAAAAACATTCAGTACTTC
many	TRBV29-1	TRBJ1-4	TRBD1	CSAGQGGKLFF	TGCAGCGCCGGACAGGGTGGAAAACTGTTTTTT
many	TRBV20-1	TRBJ2-7	TRBD2	CSASASGGNYEQYF	TGCAGTGCTAGTGCCAGCGGGGGGAACTACGAGCAGTACTTC
many	TRBV6-2/TRBV6-3	TRBJ1-5	-	CASSYEPGSSQPQHF	TGTGCCAGCAGTTACGAACCAGGGTCAAGTCAGCCCCAGCATTTT
few	TRBV7-9	TRBJ1-1	-	CASSSGDGNTEAFF	TGTGCCAGCAGCTCAGGGGATGGGAACACTGAAGCTTTCTTT
-	TRBV12-3/TRBV12-4	TRBJ1-1	-	CASSPRLVTNTEAFF	TGTGCCAGCAGTCCCAGGCTGGTGACGAACACTGAAGCTTTCTTT
many	TRBV20-1	TRBJ1-1	TRBD1	CSAKDRVRTEAFF	TGCAGTGCTAAAGACAGGGTGAGAACTGAAGCTTTCTTT
many	TRBV20-1	TRBJ2-1	TRBD1	CSAEAGQVSSNEQFF	TGCAGTGCTGAGGCCGGACAGGTCAGCTCTAATGAGCAGTTCTTC
many	TRBV3-1	TRBJ2-7	TRBD2	CASSYRLSGTSGNEQYF	TGTGCCAGCAGCTACCGTTTATCTGGGACTAGCGGGAACGAGCAGTACTTC
many	TRBV27	TRBJ1-1	-	CASRWTSWYRNTEAFF	TGTGCCAGCAGATGGACCTCGTGGTATAGGAACACTGAAGCTTTCTTT
many	TRBV7-2	TRBJ2-1	TRBD2	CASSFSGVYNEQFF	TGTGCCAGCAGCTTTAGCGGGGTATACAATGAGCAGTTCTTC
many	TRBV18	TRBJ1-4	-	CASSPIQVVEEKLFF	TGTGCCAGCTCACCAATACAGGTAGTGGAGGAAAAACTGTTTTTT
-	TRBV5-1	TRBJ2-1	-	CASSLAFGRTNSYNEQFF	TGCGCCAGCAGCTTGGCCTTTGGGCGCACCAACTCCTACAATGAGCAGTTCTTC
many	TRBV7-8	TRBJ2-3	TRBD2	CASSKGGGGGADTQYF	TGTGCCAGCAGCAAGGGGGGCGGCGGGGGGGCAGATACGCAGTATTTT
many	TRBV15	TRBJ2-7	-	CATSRDAGTIYEQYF	TGTGCCACCAGCAGGGACGCCGGGACAATATACGAGCAGTACTTC
many	TRBV4-1	TRBJ2-2	-	CASSQAQANTGELFF	TGCGCCAGCAGCCAAGCTCAGGCGAACACCGGGGAGCTGTTTTTT
large	TRBV5-1	TRBJ1-2	-	CASSPIHRFTPPLANYGYTF	TGCGCCAGCAGCCCAATCCATCGATTCACACCACCTTTAGCTAACTATGGCTACACCTTC
-	TRBV10-2	TRBJ2-7	-	CASSESAGMTHKQYF	TGCGCCAGCAGTGAGTCGGCAGGGATGACCCACAAGCAGTACTTC
many	TRBV6-5	TRBJ1-4	TRBD1	CASSYLQGASNEKLFF	TGTGCCAGCAGTTACTTGCAGGGGGCATCTAATGAAAAACTGTTTTTT
-	TRBV5-1	TRBJ1-2	-	CANSPQQASYGYTF	TGCGCCAACAGCCCCCAACAGGCCAGCTATGGCTACACCTTC
once	TRBV4-3	TRBJ2-3	TRBD1	CASGINRGSTDTQYF	TGCGCCAGCGGCATCAACAGGGGGAGCACAGATACGCAGTATTTT
many	TRBV18	TRBJ1-1	-	CASSPAGREAFF	TGTGCCAGCTCACCGGCAGGGCGAGAAGCTTTCTTT
many	TRBV29-1	TRBJ1-1	-	CSVGDDKNTEAFF	TGCAGCGTCGGGGACGACAAGAACACTGAAGCTTTCTTT
-	TRBV30	TRBJ1-1	TRBD1	CAWSTGGLYLSTEAFF	TGTGCCTGGAGTACAGGGGGTCTGTATTTAAGCACTGAAGCTTTCTTT
many	TRBV27	TRBJ1-4	-	CASSLWGGSDEKLFF	TGTGCCAGCAGTTTATGGGGGGGATCGGATGAAAAACTGTTTTTT
-	TRBV20-1	TRBJ1-1	-	CSARGSEGGVTVAFF	TGCAGTGCTAGAGGTTCAGAAGGGGGGGTCACTGTAGCTTTCTTT
many	TRBV7-9	TRBJ1-2	-	CASSLTSAGTNYGYTF	TGTGCCAGCAGCTTGACTTCGGCAGGGACTAACTATGGCTACACCTTC
-	TRBV29-1	TRBJ2-7	-	CSVGQCPCEQYF	TGCAGCGTTGGACAGTGTCCGTGCGAGCAGTACTTC
medium-sized	TRBV4-2	TRBJ1-1	-	CASNDNRAEAFF	TGTGCCAGCAACGATAACAGGGCTGAAGCTTTCTTT
many	TRBV4-1	TRBJ2-1	TRBD2	CASSQPPSAGGTDEQFF	TGCGCCAGCAGCCAACCCCCATCGGCGGGGGGGACCGATGAGCAGTTCTTC
many	TRBV7-2	TRBJ2-7	TRBD1	CASSLDRVSEQYF	TGTGCCAGCAGCCTGGACAGGGTGAGCGAGCAGTACTTC
many	TRBV5-6	TRBJ1-1	-	CASSYDAMNTEAFF	TGTGCCAGCAGCTATGACGCCATGAACACTGAAGCTTTCTTT
many	TRBV6-6	TRBJ1-6	TRBD1	CASSGQGDSPLHF	TGTGCCAGCAGCGGACAGGGCGATTCACCCCTCCACTTT
many	TRBV28	TRBJ2-5	TRBD1	CASKGQGFFETQYF	TGTGCCAGCAAGGGACAGGGATTTTTCGAGACCCAGTACTTC
many	TRBV7-3	TRBJ2-1	TRBD2	CASSWTSGLYNEQFF	TGTGCCAGCAGCTGGACTAGCGGGCTTTACAATGAGCAGTTCTTC
many	TRBV5-6	TRBJ2-7	TRBD2	CASSLFSGTSIHEQYF	TGTGCCAGCAGCTTGTTTTCGGGGACTAGCATCCACGAGCAGTACTTC
many	TRBV28	TRBJ2-2	-	CASSLLEGAVWELFF	TGTGCCAGCAGTTTATTGGAGGGGGCAGTCTGGGAGCTGTTTTTT
many	TRBV3-1	TRBJ1-1	TRBD1	CASSQTGQGEAFF	TGTGCCAGCAGCCAAACCGGACAGGGTGAAGCTTTCTTT
-	TRBV5-1	TRBJ2-3	-	CASGLSGLTTDTQYF	TGCGCCAGCGGGCTATCGGGACTTACCACAGATACGCAGTATTTT
many	TRBV27	TRBJ2-3	-	CASSSRQQLTDTQYF	TGTGCCAGCAGTTCCCGACAGCAACTCACAGATACGCAGTATTTT
-	TRBV24-1	TRBJ2-5	-	CATAGRPGTQYF	TGTGCCACCGCGGGACGCCCAGGGACCCAGTACTTC
many	TRBV7-2	TRBJ1-1	-	CASSLLGFSTEAFF	TGTGCCAGCAGCTTATTAGGGTTCAGCACTGAAGCTTTCTTT
many	TRBV20-1	TRBJ2-7	-	CSAVLRNYEQYF	TGCAGTGCTGTCTTGAGGAACTACGAGCAGTACTTC
many	TRBV20-1	TRBJ1-1	-	CSARNQGRATEAFF	TGCAGTGCTAGAAATCAGGGGCGAGCCACTGAAGCTTTCTTT
many	TRBV9	TRBJ1-3	-	CASSVVEGPGNTIYF	TGTGCCAGCAGCGTAGTTGAGGGCCCTGGAAACACCATATATTTT
-	TRBV28	TRBJ1-2	-	CASRSKGTRAYGYTF	TGTGCCAGCAGGTCAAAGGGTACCCGAGCTTATGGCTACACCTTC
few	TRBV18	TRBJ1-2	TRBD1	CASSPRDRVNSGYTF	TGTGCCAGCTCACCAAGGGACAGGGTGAATAGCGGCTACACCTTC
many	TRBV10-3	TRBJ2-7	TRBD1	CAISAFDRDYEQYF	TGTGCCATCAGCGCCTTCGACAGGGACTACGAGCAGTACTTC
-	TRBV5-1	TRBJ1-1	-	CASSSMAENTEAFF	TGCGCCAGCAGCTCCATGGCGGAGAACACTGAAGCTTTCTTT